The next 26 T cell receptor beta chains were all read from a single sample in a study of blood T cell repertoires in COVID-19. Produced via immunoSEQ multiplex PCR; TCRdb's table is partial and in-frame only. The profile shows 350,000 to 400,000 clones, roughly 89% of them singletons. Material for sequencing was peripheral blood. These receptors were collected from a young man with active or convalescent COVID-19.

V and J are TRBV11-2 and TRBJ1-3; tentatively, D is TRBD1 (6 bases). Trimming removed 0 bases at V and 8 bases at J, with 17 bases between. CDR3 length: 16 residues. Per germline, CDR1 SGHAT and CDR2 FQNNGV. CDR3: CASSLDVTGKADTIYF. The CDR3 DNA follows: TGTGCCAGCAGCTTAGATGTAACAGGGAAAGCAGACACCATATATTTT.

V usage is TRBV24-1 and J usage is TRBJ1-5; 10 bases match TRBD1. V shed 4 bases and J 3 bases; nucleotides not matched to a gene: 2. The CDR3 runs to 15 residues. Germline CDR1 KGHDR, CDR2 SFDVKD. The CDR3 loop is CATSEGTGVNQPQHF. For the CDR3, the DNA is TGTGCCACCAGTGAAGGGACAGGGGTCAATCAGCCCCAGCATTTT.

The gene calls are TRBV6-5 and TRBJ2-7; D is perhaps TRBD2 (6 bases). V lost 6 bases, J lost 4 bases, and 19 bases lay in between. The CDR3 spans 15 residues. Germline assignment: CDR1 MNHEY and CDR2 SVGAGI. CDR3 region: CASRHMDGGEYEQYF. DNA for the CDR3: TGTGCCAGCAGACACATGGACGGAGGGGAGTACGAGCAGTACTTC.

This rearrangement joins TRBV7-6 to TRBJ2-1; 13 bases are a match to TRBD2. Trimming removed 5 bases from V and 5 bases from J; junction bases left unmatched: 6. The CDR3 consists of 16 residues. Looked up from germline, CDR1 is SGHVS and CDR2 is FNYEAQ. CDR3 loop: CASSELAGGPHNEQFF. Here the CDR3 DNA reads TGTGCCAGCAGCGAACTAGCGGGGGGGCCCCACAATGAGCAGTTCTTC.

The chain couples TRBV9 to TRBJ2-7; a possible D gene is TRBD1 (6 bases). V lost 0 bases and J 9 bases, leaving 28 bases between the germline ends. The CDR3 is 18 amino acids. Germline V gene sequence: CDR1 SGDLS, CDR2 YYNGEE. CDR3 in DNA: TGTGCCAGCAGCGTAGCTCATGATGAGGGGGTCCGACTTAATGCGCAGTACTTC. Amino acids: CASSVAHDEGVRLNAQYF.

V and J are TRBV5-1 and TRBJ1-3; no clear D gene. Looked up from germline, CDR1 is SGHRS and CDR2 is YFSETQ. The V end lost 1 base, the J end lost 4 bases, and 12 bases lay between the germline ends. This CDR3 has 15 amino acids. This chain's CDR3 is CASSLLSSGGNTIYF. The CDR3 DNA sequence: TGCGCCAGCAGCTTGTTGTCCTCAGGAGGAAACACCATATATTTT.

This sequence joins TRBV4-1 and TRBJ2-5, with no clear D. The germline V gene encodes CDR1 MGHRA and CDR2 YSYEKL. This CDR3 spans 15 amino acids. V was trimmed by 0 bases and J by 2 bases, leaving 10 bases between them. The CDR3 DNA follows: TGCGCCAGCAGCCAAGATTGGGTACAGCAAGAGACCCAGTACTTC. Translation: CASSQDWVQQETQYF.

The CDR3 sequence: CSGGDSHQPQHF. As DNA, the CDR3 is TGCAGCGGCGGGGACAGCCATCAGCCCCAGCATTTT. This chain joins TRBV29-1 and TRBJ1-5; TRBD1 matches 7 bases. Germline V CDR1 and CDR2: SQVTM, ANQGSEA. V shed 7 bases and J 5 bases; nucleotides not matched to a gene: 5. The CDR3 runs 12 residues.

This rearrangement joins TRBV7-9 to TRBJ2-7, with a possible D match to TRBD2 (6 bases). The CDR3 totals 17 residues. From germline, CDR1 is SEHNR and CDR2 FQNEAQ (reference sequence). V lost 4 bases and J 0 bases, leaving 19 bases between the germline ends. The CDR3 coding sequence is TGTGCCAGCAGCTCCCCAATCGAGCGGGTCAACTCCTACGAGCAGTACTTC. Protein product: CASSSPIERVNSYEQYF.

This sequence joins TRBV28 and TRBJ2-3; tentative D call: TRBD2 (5 bases). Germline CDR1 and CDR2: MDHEN and SYDVKM. V gave up 3 bases and J gave up 1 base, with 17 bases separating them. CDR3 length equals 17 residues. In nucleotides, the CDR3 is TGTGCCAGCAGTTTGTTCTGGAAGGACGGGGGCACAGATACGCAGTATTTT. Translating gives CASSLFWKDGGTDTQYF.

This chain joins TRBV7-9 and TRBJ2-1, with D perhaps matching TRBD2 (5 bases). Germline-derived CDR1 and CDR2 are SEHNR and FQNEAQ (reference sequence). Trimming left V 2 bases short and J 5 bases short, with 10 bases between. The CDR3 covers 14 residues. CDR3 loop: CASSLLQTNNEQFF. The CDR3 nucleotides are TGTGCCAGCAGCTTACTACAGACTAACAATGAGCAGTTCTTC.

V is TRBV5-1 and J is TRBJ2-7, with D unclear. Germline CDR1 is SGHRS and CDR2 is YFSETQ. The V end was cut by 0 bases, the J end by 6 bases, with 4 bases between. This CDR3 comprises 11 residues. The CDR3 region is CASSLASEQYF. The CDR3 DNA sequence: TGCGCCAGCAGCTTGGCCTCCGAGCAGTACTTC. Together with reference TRBV5-1 and TRBJ2-7, the CDR3 gives the full variable domain: KAGVTQTPRYLIKTRGQQVTLSCSPISGHRSVSWYQQTPGQGLQFLFEYFSETQRNKGNFPGRFSGRQFSNSRSEMNVSTLELGDSALYLCASSLASEQYFGPGTRLTVT.

Ten or more counts support this clone. The chain recombines TRBV6-4 with TRBJ2-1, with 8 nucleotides matching TRBD1. In germline, CDR1 is MRHNA, CDR2 SNTAGT. V lost 0 bases to trimming and J lost 8 bases; unmatched junction nucleotides: 0. CDR3 length equals 13 residues. The CDR3 is CASSDSDRDEQFF. The DNA for the CDR3 is TGTGCCAGCAGTGACTCGGACAGGGATGAGCAGTTCTTC.

CDR3 nucleotides: TGTGCCAGCCTAGAAGGGACAGTCTCTGGAAACACCATATATTTT. This gives the protein CASLEGTVSGNTIYF. The rearrangement uses TRBV6-5 and TRBJ1-3; 7 positions agree with TRBD1. Germline CDR1 MNHEY, CDR2 SVGAGI. The length of the CDR3 is 15 residues. The V segment lost 8 bases and the J segment 0 bases; nucleotides outside the gene matches: 7.

The gene calls are TRBV5-1 and TRBJ1-1; D not certain. The CDR3 contains 14 residues. Germline CDR1 SGHRS, CDR2 YFSETQ. V was cut by 0 bases and J by 1 base, with 7 bases left in between. The CDR3 DNA reads TGCGCCAGCAGCTTGGGGCACCAGAACACTGAAGCTTTCTTT. It yields the protein CASSLGHQNTEAFF.

This sequence joins TRBV28 and TRBJ2-5; 8 positions match TRBD1. V shed 2 bases, J shed 6 bases, and the junction held 8 bases outside the gene matches. The germline CDR1 and CDR2 sequences are MDHEN and SYDVKM. The CDR3 totals 15 residues. CDR3 in DNA: TGTGCCAGCAGTTTACCGGACAGGGTAGGACAGACCCAGTACTTC. As protein: CASSLPDRVGQTQYF.

This clone was detected once. The J gene is TRBJ2-5, the V gene TRBV19; D is possibly TRBD1 (5 bases). Germline V gives CDR1 LNHDA, CDR2 SQIVND (reference sequence). The V and J ends lost 4 bases and 5 bases respectively, with 14 bases between them. This CDR3 has 14 residues. CDR3 in amino acids: CASSTRTGLETQYF. Written as DNA, the CDR3 is TGTGCCAGTAGTACCCGAACAGGTTTGGAGACCCAGTACTTC.

The chain couples TRBV19 to TRBJ2-5; D is possibly TRBD2 (6 bases). The germline CDR1 and CDR2 sequences are LNHDA and SQIVND (reference sequence). The CDR3 extends over 11 amino acids. Trimming pared 7 bases from V and 7 bases from J, leaving 10 bases between. CDR3 in amino acids: CASIDGGTQYF. The CDR3 region has the DNA TGTGCCAGTATCGACGGGGGGACCCAGTACTTC.

Notes on this clone: Sequence at one end of the junction differs from germline and may be a read error. The CDR3 is CASSEAFWTSDTDTQYF. CDR3 in DNA: TGTGCCAGCAGCGAAGCCTTTTGGACTAGCGACACAGATACGCAGTATTTT. This chain connects TRBV6-1 to TRBJ2-3; TRBD2 agrees at 9 bases. Per germline, CDR1 MNHNS and CDR2 SASEGT. The CDR3 loop spans 17 amino acids.

This chain connects TRBV3-1 (or the pseudogene TRBV3-2) to TRBJ1-5, with D tentatively TRBD1 (6 bases). Germline values: CDR1 LGHDT, CDR2 YNNKEL (reference sequence). The CDR3 contains 15 residues. The ends were cut back, 5 bases at V and 2 bases at J, with 13 bases in the middle. CDR3 coding DNA: TGTGCCAGCAGCAGCCACAGGGTGGGCAATCAGCCCCAGCATTTT. Translated, it gives CASSSHRVGNQPQHF.

This clone showed up just once. J is TRBJ1-1 and V is TRBV19; 7 bases map to TRBD1. The germline V gene has CDR1 LNHDA and CDR2 SQIVND (reference sequence). The CDR3 sequence is 16 residues long. V lost 7 bases to trimming and J lost 0 bases; unmatched junction nucleotides: 11. CDR3 DNA sequence: TGTGCCAGTAAGGGGAAACAGGGACAGCTGAACACTGAAGCTTTCTTT. As protein: CASKGKQGQLNTEAFF.

V is TRBV24-1 and J is TRBJ2-4, with D tentatively TRBD1 (5 bases). V gave up 4 bases and J gave up 7 bases, with 16 bases separating them. Per germline, CDR1 KGHDR and CDR2 SFDVKD. The CDR3 runs 15 residues. CDR3 region: CATSEKGKGANIQYF. The CDR3 DNA reads as TGTGCCACCAGTGAAAAGGGGAAAGGGGCGAACATTCAGTACTTC.

About this clone: The sample has other DNA sequences that encode this CDR3 too. The chain employs TRBV28 and TRBJ1-1; no clear D. CDR1 and CDR2 from the germline V gene are MDHEN and SYDVKM. The CDR3 has 13 amino acids. Trimming pared 3 bases from V and 1 base from J, leaving 6 bases between. CDR3 sequence: CASSFPGNTEAFF. The CDR3 nucleotides read TGTGCCAGCAGTTTTCCGGGGAACACTGAAGCTTTCTTT. The full variable domain, completed using reference TRBV28 and TRBJ1-1, is DVKVTQSSRYLVKRTGEKVFLECVQDMDHENMFWYRQDPGLGLRLIYFSYDVKMKEKGDIPEGYSVSREKKERFSLILESASTNQTSMYLCASSFPGNTEAFFGQGTRLTVV.

The CDR3 loop reads CASTTGRGANVLTF. CDR3 bases: TGTGCCAGCACGACAGGGCGTGGGGCCAACGTCCTGACTTTC. This chain connects TRBV11-2 to TRBJ2-6; 7 nucleotides agree with TRBD1. Germline CDR1 and CDR2: SGHAT and FQNNGV. The CDR3 has 14 amino acids. V gave up 7 bases and J gave up 3 bases; unmatched junction bases: 3.

The chain combines TRBV24-1 with TRBJ1-4; possibly TRBD1 for D (6 bases). Germline loops: CDR1 KGHDR, CDR2 SFDVKD. The CDR3 loop spans 14 amino acids. V was clipped by 3 bases and J by 6 bases, with 10 bases between them. The CDR3 DNA follows: TGTGCCACCAGTGATGGGGACAATTATGAAAAACTGTTTTTT. This codes for CATSDGDNYEKLFF.

The chain joins TRBV10-3 to TRBJ2-7, with D possibly matching TRBD2 (8 bases). V gave up 2 bases and J gave up 0 bases, with 14 bases separating them. The length of the CDR3 is 16 residues. Germline CDR1 and CDR2: ENHRY and SYGVKD. The CDR3 region has the DNA TGTGCCATCAGTGAGCCGGGGGGGGACAGCTCCTACGAGCAGTACTTC. It yields the protein CAISEPGGDSSYEQYF.